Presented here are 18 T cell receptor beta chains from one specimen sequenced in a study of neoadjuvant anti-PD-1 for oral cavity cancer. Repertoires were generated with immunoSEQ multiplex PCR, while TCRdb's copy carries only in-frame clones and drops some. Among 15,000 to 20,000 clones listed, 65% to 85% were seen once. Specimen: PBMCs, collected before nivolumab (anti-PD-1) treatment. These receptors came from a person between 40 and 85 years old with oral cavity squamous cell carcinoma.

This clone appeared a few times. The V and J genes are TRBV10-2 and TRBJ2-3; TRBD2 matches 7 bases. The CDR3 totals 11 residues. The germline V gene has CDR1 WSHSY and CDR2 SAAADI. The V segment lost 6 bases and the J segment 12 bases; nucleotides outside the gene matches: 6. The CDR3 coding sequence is TGCGCCAGCAGCTGGGACTACGGACAGTATTTT. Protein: CASSWDYGQYF.

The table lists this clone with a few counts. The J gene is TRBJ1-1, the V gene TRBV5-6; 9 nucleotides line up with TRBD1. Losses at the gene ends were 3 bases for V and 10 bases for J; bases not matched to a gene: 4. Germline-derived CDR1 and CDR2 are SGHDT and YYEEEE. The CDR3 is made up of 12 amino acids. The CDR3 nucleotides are TGTGCCAGCAGCTCTTCGGACAGGGGAGCTTTCTTT. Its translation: CASSSSDRGAFF.

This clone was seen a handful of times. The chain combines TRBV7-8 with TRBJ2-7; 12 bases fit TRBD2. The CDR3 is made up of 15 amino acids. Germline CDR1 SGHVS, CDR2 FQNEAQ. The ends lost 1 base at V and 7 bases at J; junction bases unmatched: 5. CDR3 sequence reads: CASSLELAGGSEQYF. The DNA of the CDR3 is TGTGCCAGCAGCTTAGAACTAGCGGGAGGATCGGAGCAGTACTTC.

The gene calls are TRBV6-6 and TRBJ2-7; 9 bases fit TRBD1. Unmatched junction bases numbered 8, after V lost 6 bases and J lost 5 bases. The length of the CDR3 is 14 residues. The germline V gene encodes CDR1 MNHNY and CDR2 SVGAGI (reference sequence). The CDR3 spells CASSLRDRVNEQYF. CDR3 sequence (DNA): TGTGCCAGCAGCCTCCGGGACAGGGTCAACGAGCAGTACTTC.

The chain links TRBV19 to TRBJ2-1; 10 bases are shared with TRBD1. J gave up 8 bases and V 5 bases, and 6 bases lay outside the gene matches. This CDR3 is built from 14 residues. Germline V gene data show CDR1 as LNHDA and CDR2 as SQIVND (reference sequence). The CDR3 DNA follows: TGTGCCAGTAGTGGGAGGACAGGGGGTTATGAGCAGTTCTTC. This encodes CASSGRTGGYEQFF. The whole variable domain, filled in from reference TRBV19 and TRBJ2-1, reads DGGITQSPKYLFRKEGQNVTLSCEQNLNHDAMYWYRQDPGQGLRLIYYSQIVNDFQKGDIAEGYSVSREKKESFPLTVTSAQKNPTAFYLCASSGRTGGYEQFFGPGTRLTVL.

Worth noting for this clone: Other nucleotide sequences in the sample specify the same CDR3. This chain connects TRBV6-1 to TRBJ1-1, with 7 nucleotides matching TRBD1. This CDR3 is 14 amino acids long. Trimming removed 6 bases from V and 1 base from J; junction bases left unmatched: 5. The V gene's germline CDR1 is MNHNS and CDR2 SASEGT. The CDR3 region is CASSDRATNTEAFF. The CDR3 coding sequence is TGTGCCAGCAGCGACAGGGCCACGAACACTGAAGCTTTCTTT.

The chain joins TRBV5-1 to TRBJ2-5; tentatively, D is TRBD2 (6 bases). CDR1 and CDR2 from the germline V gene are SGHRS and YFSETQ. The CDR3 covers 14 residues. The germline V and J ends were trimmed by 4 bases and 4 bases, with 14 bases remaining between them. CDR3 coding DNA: TGCGCCAGCAGCGGAGGGACCGAAGGAGAGACCCAGTACTTC. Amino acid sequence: CASSGGTEGETQYF.

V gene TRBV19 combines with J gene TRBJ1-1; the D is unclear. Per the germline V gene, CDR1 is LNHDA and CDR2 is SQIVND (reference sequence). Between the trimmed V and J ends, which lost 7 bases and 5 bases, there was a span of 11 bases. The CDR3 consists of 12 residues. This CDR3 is CASKWMGTEAFF. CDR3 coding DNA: TGTGCCAGTAAGTGGATGGGGACTGAAGCTTTCTTT.

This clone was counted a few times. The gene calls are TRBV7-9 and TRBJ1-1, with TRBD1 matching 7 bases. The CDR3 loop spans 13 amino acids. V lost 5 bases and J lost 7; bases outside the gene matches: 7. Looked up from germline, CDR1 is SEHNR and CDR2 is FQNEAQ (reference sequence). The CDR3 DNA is TGTGCCAGCAGCCCTCCGGGACAGAATGAAGCTTTCTTT. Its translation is CASSPPGQNEAFF.

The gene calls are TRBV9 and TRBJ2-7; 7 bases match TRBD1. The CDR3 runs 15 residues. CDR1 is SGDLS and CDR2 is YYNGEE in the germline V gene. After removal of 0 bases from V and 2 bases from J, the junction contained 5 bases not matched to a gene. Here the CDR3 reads CASSVENGQAYEQYF. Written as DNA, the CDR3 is TGTGCCAGCAGCGTAGAGAATGGACAGGCCTACGAGCAGTACTTC. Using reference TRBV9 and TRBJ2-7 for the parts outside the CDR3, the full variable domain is DSGVTQTPKHLITATGQRVTLRCSPRSGDLSVYWYQQSLDQGLQFLIQYYNGEERAKGNILERFSAQQFPDLHSELNLSSLELGDSALYFCASSVENGQAYEQYFGPGTRLTVT.

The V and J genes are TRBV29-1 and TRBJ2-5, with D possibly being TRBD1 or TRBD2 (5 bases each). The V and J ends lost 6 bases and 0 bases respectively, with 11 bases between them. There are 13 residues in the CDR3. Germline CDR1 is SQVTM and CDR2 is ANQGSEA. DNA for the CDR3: TGCAGCGTGGGGACCAACTACCAAGAGACCCAGTACTTC. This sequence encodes CSVGTNYQETQYF.

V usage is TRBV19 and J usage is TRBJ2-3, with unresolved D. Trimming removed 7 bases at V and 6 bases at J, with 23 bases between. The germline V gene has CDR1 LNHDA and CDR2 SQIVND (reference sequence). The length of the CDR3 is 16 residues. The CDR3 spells CASTSILRAKIDTQYF. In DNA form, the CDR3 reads TGTGCCAGTACCTCAATACTCCGGGCCAAAATTGATACGCAGTATTTT.

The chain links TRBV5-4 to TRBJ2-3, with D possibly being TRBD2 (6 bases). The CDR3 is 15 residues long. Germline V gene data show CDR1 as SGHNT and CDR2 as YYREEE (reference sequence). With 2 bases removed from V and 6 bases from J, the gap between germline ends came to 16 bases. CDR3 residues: CASSFPSRDRDTQYF. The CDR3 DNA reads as TGTGCCAGCAGCTTCCCGTCGCGGGACCGGGATACGCAGTATTTT. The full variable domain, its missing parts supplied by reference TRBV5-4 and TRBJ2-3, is ETGVTQSPTHLIKTRGQQVTLRCSSQSGHNTVSWYQQALGQGPQFIFQYYREEENGRGNFPPRFSGLQFPNYSSELNVNALELDDSALYLCASSFPSRDRDTQYFGPGTRLTVL.

The CDR3 nucleotides are TGTGCCAGCAGCACGGTTCGGGACAGAACCTACGAGCAGTACTTC. Translating gives CASSTVRDRTYEQYF. The chain has TRBV11-2 and TRBJ2-7; 7 nucleotides agree with TRBD1. The CDR3 is 15 amino acids. The germline CDR1 and CDR2 sequences are SGHAT and FQNNGV. V trimming: 5 bases; J trimming: 2 bases; junction bases outside the gene matches: 9.

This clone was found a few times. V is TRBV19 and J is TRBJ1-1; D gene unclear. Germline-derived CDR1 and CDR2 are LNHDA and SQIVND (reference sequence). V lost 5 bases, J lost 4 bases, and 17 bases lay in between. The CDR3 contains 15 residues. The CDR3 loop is CASSPTPRLGTEAFF. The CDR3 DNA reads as TGTGCCAGTAGTCCGACGCCCAGATTGGGCACTGAAGCTTTCTTT.

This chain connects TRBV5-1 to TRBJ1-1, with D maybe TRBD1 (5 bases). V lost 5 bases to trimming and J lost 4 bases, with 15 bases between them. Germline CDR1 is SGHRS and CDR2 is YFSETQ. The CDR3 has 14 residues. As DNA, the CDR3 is TGCGCCAGCAGTAACAACTGGGGGACCACTGAAGCTTTCTTT. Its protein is CASSNNWGTTEAFF.

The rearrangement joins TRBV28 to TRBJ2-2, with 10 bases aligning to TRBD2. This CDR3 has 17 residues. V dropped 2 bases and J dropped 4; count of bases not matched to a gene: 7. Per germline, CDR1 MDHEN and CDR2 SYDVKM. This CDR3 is CASSLIRTSGVTGELFF. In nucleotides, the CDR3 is TGTGCCAGCAGTTTAATTAGGACTAGCGGTGTCACCGGGGAGCTGTTTTTT.

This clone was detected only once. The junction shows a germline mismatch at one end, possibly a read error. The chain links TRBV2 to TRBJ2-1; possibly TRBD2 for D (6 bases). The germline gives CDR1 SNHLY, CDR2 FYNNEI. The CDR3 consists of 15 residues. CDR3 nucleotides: TGTGCCAGCTCTAAGGGAGGTAGCTCCTTCAATGAGCAGTTCTTC. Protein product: CASSKGGSSFNEQFF.